The sequence of this T cell receptor (beta chain) was determined in a study of blood T cell repertoires in COVID-19. This clone is a singleton in its sample. Produced via immunoSEQ multiplex PCR; TCRdb's table is partial and in-frame only. Among more than 200,000 clones listed, roughly 90% were seen once. The V and J ends lost 1 base and 4 bases, in that order; junction bases with no gene match: 3. The CDR3 is 14 amino acids. CDR1 is LGHNA, CDR2 YSLEER, per germline. The sequence was collected from a woman in her 50s with acute or convalescent COVID-19. Sequencing used peripheral blood. The rearrangement links TRBV4-3 to TRBJ1-1; 7 bases agree with TRBD1. The DNA for the CDR3 is TGCGCCAGCAGCCAAGGCAGGGGGTCCACTGAAGCTTTCTTT. Translation: CASSQGRGSTEAFF.